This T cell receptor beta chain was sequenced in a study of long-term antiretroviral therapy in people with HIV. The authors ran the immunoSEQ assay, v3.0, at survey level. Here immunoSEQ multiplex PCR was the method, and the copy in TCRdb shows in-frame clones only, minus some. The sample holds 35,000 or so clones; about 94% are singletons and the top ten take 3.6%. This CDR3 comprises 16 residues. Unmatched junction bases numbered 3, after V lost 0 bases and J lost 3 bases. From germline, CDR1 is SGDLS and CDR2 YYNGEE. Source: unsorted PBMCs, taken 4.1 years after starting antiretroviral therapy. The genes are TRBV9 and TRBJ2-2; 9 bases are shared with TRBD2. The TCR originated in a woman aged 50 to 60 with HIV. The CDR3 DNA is TGTGCCAGCAGCGTAGGGGGACTAGCTTACACCGGGGAGCTGTTTTTT. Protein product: CASSVGGLAYTGELFF.